The 31 T cell receptor beta chains below come from one sample, sequenced in a study. TCRdb reprocessed the 5' RACE reads with MiXCR, giving one entry per CDR3 protein. The table has just under 65,000 distinct CDR3 sequences, roughly 22% seen once. Sequenced input: memory CD4+ T cells sorted from a lymph node. Subset indicated: memory CD4+ T cells, CD4+CD45RO+CD25-. The receptor set was obtained from a female donor with breast cancer.

V is TRBV20-1 and J is TRBJ2-1; 8 bases fit TRBD2. The junction had 5 bases not matched to a gene; V was cut back by 0 bases and J by 10 bases. Germline loops: CDR1 DFQATT, CDR2 SNEGSKA (reference sequence). The CDR3 runs to 13 residues. CDR3 sequence reads: CSARDAGGEEQFF. CDR3 DNA sequence: TGCAGTGCTAGAGATGCGGGGGGTGAAGAGCAGTTCTTC.

A few counts support this clonotype. This chain connects TRBV5-1 to TRBJ2-2; D may be TRBD1 (6 bases). Trimming removed 1 base from V and 5 bases from J, with 21 bases in between. Germline V gives CDR1 SGHRS, CDR2 YFSETQ. The CDR3 covers 18 residues. This CDR3 reads CASSLTRADSTYTGELFF. Here the CDR3 DNA reads TGCGCCAGCAGCTTGACAAGGGCGGACAGCACCTATACCGGGGAGCTGTTTTTT.

This clonotype turned up a few times. The chain has TRBV5-1 and TRBJ1-1; TRBD1 matches at 8 bases. With V trimmed by 3 bases and J by 4 bases, 17 bases remained unmatched. Germline V lookup: CDR1 SGHRS, CDR2 YFSETQ. CDR3 length: 18 residues. In DNA, the CDR3 is TGCGCCAGCAGCTCGCAACCGCGACAGGGGTCGCCTCCCACTGAAGCTTTCTTT. Translating gives CASSSQPRQGSPPTEAFF.

This clonotype was counted many times. The chain carries TRBV6-5 and TRBJ1-2; the D is unclear. The CDR3 has 15 amino acids. Trimming removed 2 bases at V and 2 bases at J, with 12 bases between. Per germline, CDR1 MNHEY and CDR2 SVGAGI. CDR3 sequence reads: CASSYARGGNYGYTF. DNA for the CDR3: TGTGCCAGCAGTTACGCCCGAGGAGGGAACTATGGCTACACCTTC.

The rearrangement links TRBV7-2 to TRBJ1-1; D is undetermined. The V gene lost 5 bases and the J gene lost 7 bases, with 8 bases spanning the gap. The CDR3 is made up of 11 amino acids. The germline V gene has CDR1 SGHTA and CDR2 FQGNSA. The CDR3 DNA sequence: TGTGCCAGCAGCCAAGCGTTTGAAGCTTTCTTT. Amino acid sequence: CASSQAFEAFF.

Remarks on this clonotype: This may arise from a read error, as a much more abundant clone is one base away. The CDR3 here is CASGLGPMDEQYF. Here the CDR3 DNA reads TGTGCCAGCGGCTTAGGCCCCATGGACGAGCAGTACTTC. The chain combines TRBV7-2 with TRBJ2-7; no clear D. The CDR3 is made up of 13 amino acids. From germline, CDR1 is SGHTA and CDR2 FQGNSA.

The J gene is TRBJ1-4, the V gene TRBV20-1, with D uncertain. V lost 2 bases and J lost 10, with 11 bases in between. The CDR3 spans 12 residues. In germline, CDR1 is DFQATT, CDR2 SNEGSKA (reference sequence). The CDR3 DNA reads TGCAGTGCTAGACAGGAGGGTGGAAAACTGTTTTTT. Its translation: CSARQEGGKLFF.

The chain has TRBV28 and TRBJ1-1, with D uncertain. V lost 6 bases and J lost 5, with 13 bases in between. The CDR3 is 13 amino acids. CDR1 and CDR2 from the germline V gene are MDHEN and SYDVKM. DNA of the CDR3: TGTGCCAGCAGCACCTTTTCGGGGACTGAAGCTTTCTTT. This codes for CASSTFSGTEAFF.

V is TRBV6-2 or TRBV6-3 and J is TRBJ1-1, with D tentatively TRBD1 (5 bases). V was shortened by 4 bases and J by 6 bases, with 12 bases between the two germline ends. The CDR3 length is 13 residues. From germline, CDR1 is MNHEY and CDR2 SVGEGT. DNA for the CDR3: TGTGCCAGCAGTTGGGGAAGGGGCGCTGAAGCTTTCTTT. Translation gives CASSWGRGAEAFF.

This clonotype was picked up many times. V and J are TRBV6-1 and TRBJ1-2; D is unclear. CDR3 size: 15 residues. Trimming pared 6 bases from V and 4 bases from J, leaving 18 bases between. Germline loops: CDR1 MNHNS, CDR2 SASEGT. The CDR3 DNA follows: TGTGCCAGCAGGGCCCCCGGTGAGGCCCTCTATGGCTACACCTTC. Residues: CASRAPGEALYGYTF.

V and J are TRBV6-1 and TRBJ2-3, with 7 positions matching TRBD1. The CDR3 contains 15 residues. Germline CDR1 MNHNS, CDR2 SASEGT. The V segment lost 1 base and the J segment 8 bases; nucleotides outside the gene matches: 9. The CDR3 loop is CASSEVGTDGATQYF. CDR3 bases: TGTGCCAGCAGTGAAGTAGGGACAGACGGGGCTACGCAGTATTTT.

This chain connects TRBV5-1 to TRBJ1-2; TRBD1 matches 8 bases. V was clipped by 0 bases and J by 4 bases; unmatched bases: 2. The V gene's germline CDR1 is SGHRS and CDR2 YFSETQ. This CDR3 contains 14 residues. Here the CDR3 reads CASSLGDRGYGYTF. CDR3 sequence (DNA): TGCGCCAGCAGCTTGGGTGACAGGGGCTATGGCTACACCTTC.

The table lists this clonotype with many counts. The chain is built from TRBV3-1 and TRBJ1-2, with D possibly being TRBD1 (6 bases). The CDR3 is 13 amino acids. Germline V gene data show CDR1 as LGHDT and CDR2 as YNNKEL (reference sequence). Deletions cut 3 bases from V and 3 bases from J, with 8 bases between. The CDR3 sequence is CASSQNRDYGYTF. The CDR3 DNA reads TGTGCCAGCAGCCAGAACAGGGACTATGGCTACACCTTC.

A few counts support this clonotype. The chain has TRBV21-1 and TRBJ1-5; the table's D gene call, TRBD1, was not cross checked with the DNA. TRBV21-1 is a pseudogene. The CDR3 spans 10 residues. CDR3: CAKRGQPQHF. In nucleotides, the CDR3 is TGTGCCAAAAGGGGACAGCCCCAGCATTTT.

In regard to this clonotype: This may come from a read error, since a much larger clone is one base off. The gene calls are TRBV29-1 and TRBJ2-5; no definite D call. This CDR3 has 12 residues. CDR1 is SQVTM and CDR2 is ANQGSEA in the germline V gene. The germline V and J ends were trimmed by 5 bases and 2 bases, with 9 bases remaining between them. The CDR3 reads CSVRVLQETQYF. CDR3 nucleotide sequence: TGCAGCGTTCGGGTGCTACAAGAGACCCAGTACTTC.

The rearrangement uses TRBV7-9 and TRBJ1-2; tentative D call: TRBD1 (5 bases). V was pared by 5 bases and J by 7 bases, with 20 bases between. Germline lookup yields CDR1 SEHNR and CDR2 FQNEAQ (reference sequence). The CDR3 extends over 15 amino acids. The CDR3 DNA reads as TGTGCCAGCAGCCCAACCGGACACCCGACTCGTGGCTACACCTTC. Translating it yields CASSPTGHPTRGYTF.

On this clonotype: A much larger clone sits a single nucleotide away, making a read error possible. The chain employs TRBV20-1 and TRBJ2-4; D might be TRBD1 (5 bases). The CDR3 covers 15 residues. Germline assignment: CDR1 DFQATT and CDR2 SNEGSKA (reference sequence). The CDR3 loop reads CSASDGRDAKNIQHF. The CDR3 DNA reads as TGCAGTGCTAGCGATGGCAGGGATGCCAAAAACATTCAGCACTTC.

This clonotype was counted a few times. The chain uses TRBV2 and TRBJ2-5, with a weak D call TRBD1 (6 bases). Trimming removed 7 bases from V and 5 bases from J, with 14 bases in between. CDR3 length: 13 amino acids. Germline-derived CDR1 and CDR2 are SNHLY and FYNNEI. The CDR3 reads CASKHRVKETQYF. The CDR3 nucleotides are TGTGCCAGCAAGCACAGGGTTAAGGAGACCCAGTACTTC.

This chain uses TRBV6-5 with TRBJ2-2; perhaps TRBD2 as D (8 bases). With 1 base removed from V and 3 bases from J, the gap between germline ends came to 21 bases. CDR1 MNHEY and CDR2 SVGAGI come from the germline V gene. CDR3 size: 19 residues. As DNA, the CDR3 is TGTGCCAGCAGTTACTGGCTAGCGGGTGTCGGACAGGACACCGGGGAGCTGTTTTTT. This encodes CASSYWLAGVGQDTGELFF.

This clonotype was picked up a small number of times. This chain links TRBV5-1 with TRBJ2-1, with 11 bases matching TRBD2. Germline V gives CDR1 SGHRS, CDR2 YFSETQ. The CDR3 contains 15 residues. V lost 0 bases to trimming and J lost 6 bases; unmatched junction nucleotides: 2. CDR3 nucleotides: TGCGCCAGCAGCTTGGATGGGACTAGCGGCAATGAGCAGTTCTTC. Its protein is CASSLDGTSGNEQFF. Using reference TRBV5-1 and TRBJ2-1 for the parts outside the CDR3, the full variable domain is KAGVTQTPRYLIKTRGQQVTLSCSPISGHRSVSWYQQTPGQGLQFLFEYFSETQRNKGNFPGRFSGRQFSNSRSEMNVSTLELGDSALYLCASSLDGTSGNEQFFGPGTRLTVL.

In its sample, this clonotype was seen once. Relative to the germline gene, one junction end is altered; a read error may explain this. The rearrangement joins TRBV7-7 to TRBJ2-2; D gene ambiguous. Germline loops: CDR1 SSHAT, CDR2 FNYEAQ (reference sequence). The CDR3 consists of 14 residues. The CDR3 nucleotides read TGTGCTAGCAGCTTAGCTAGGGACACCGGGGAGCTGTTTTTT. Translation: CASSLARDTGELFF.

This clonotype was seen a few times. The rearrangement uses TRBV20-1 and TRBJ2-7, with 7 bases aligning to TRBD1. With 5 bases clipped from V and 3 bases from J, the junction kept 7 bases outside the gene matches. The germline gives CDR1 DFQATT, CDR2 SNEGSKA (reference sequence). The CDR3 extends over 13 amino acids. CDR3 protein: CSAGGQTHYEQYF. The CDR3 DNA is TGCAGTGCTGGGGGACAGACCCACTACGAGCAGTACTTC.

Notes on this clonotype: This may arise from a read error, as a much more abundant clone is one base away. This chain uses TRBV5-1 with TRBJ2-5; D gene unclear. The CDR3 contains 12 residues. V was cut by 4 bases and J by 0 bases, with 4 bases left in between. Germline V gene lookup returns CDR1 SGHRS and CDR2 YFSETQ. DNA of the CDR3: TGCGCCAGCAGCGTGGACCAAGAGACCCAGTACTTC. It encodes CASSVDQETQYF.

The gene calls are TRBV13 and TRBJ1-2, with 7 positions matching TRBD1. The V gene end was trimmed by 8 bases and the J gene end by 11 bases; junction bases not matched to a gene: 20. The CDR3 spans 15 residues. Germline loops: CDR1 PRHDT, CDR2 FYEKMQ (reference sequence). CDR3: CASGSRGFGAGPYTF. CDR3 nucleotide sequence: TGTGCCAGCGGGTCCAGGGGGTTCGGGGCAGGGCCGTACACCTTC.

This clonotype has only a few counts. V is TRBV6-5 and J is TRBJ1-5, with D possibly being TRBD1 (5 bases). In germline, CDR1 is MNHEY, CDR2 SVGAGI. V was trimmed by 2 bases and J by 6 bases, leaving 23 bases between them. CDR3 size: 18 residues. The CDR3 region is CASSYNPPTGSGSQPQHF. In DNA, the CDR3 is TGTGCCAGCAGTTACAACCCCCCGACGGGTTCAGGGAGTCAGCCCCAGCATTTT.

Regarding this clonotype: A clone one base away is much larger, so this may be a read error. The rearrangement links TRBV27 to TRBJ1-1; perhaps TRBD1 as D (5 bases). The CDR3 runs 14 residues. Germline lookup yields CDR1 MNHEY and CDR2 SMNVEV (reference sequence). Here the CDR3 reads CAGSESGNRTEAFF. The CDR3 bases are TGTGCCGGCAGCGAATCAGGGAATCGGACTGAAGCTTTCTTT.

At least ten counts were recorded for this clonotype. The CDR3 region has the DNA TGCGCCAGCAGCTCGGACGGGGGAGCCACAGATACGCAGTATTTT. Its translation: CASSSDGGATDTQYF. This rearrangement joins TRBV5-1 to TRBJ2-3; D possibly corresponds to TRBD2 (6 bases). Trimming shortened V by 3 bases and J by 2 bases, and 13 bases separated the two germline ends. Germline loops: CDR1 SGHRS, CDR2 YFSETQ. The CDR3 totals 15 residues.

This clonotype has at least ten counts. The V gene is TRBV28, the J gene TRBJ1-5, with D possibly being TRBD1 (5 bases). Germline CDR1 reads MDHEN; CDR2 reads SYDVKM. Trimming left V 4 bases short and J 5 bases short, with 6 bases between. This CDR3 is 12 amino acids long. The CDR3 spells CASSWDDQPQHF. In DNA, the CDR3 is TGTGCCAGCAGTTGGGACGATCAGCCCCAGCATTTT.

This rearrangement joins TRBV12-3 or TRBV12-4 to TRBJ1-6; 10 bases match TRBD1. V lost 5 bases to trimming and J lost 8 bases; unmatched junction nucleotides: 3. The CDR3 is 14 amino acids. The CDR3 DNA reads as TGTGCCAGCAGTGACAGGGGGCATCATTCACCCCTCCACTTT. Its translation: CASSDRGHHSPLHF.

This clonotype was detected only a few times. The V gene is TRBV12-3 or TRBV12-4, the J gene TRBJ1-2; 10 nucleotides match TRBD1. This CDR3 has 12 residues. V trimming: 6 bases; J trimming: 8 bases; junction bases outside the gene matches: 3. CDR3 sequence (DNA): TGTGCCAGCAGAAGGACAGGGGGAGGCTACACCTTC. This codes for CASRRTGGGYTF.

This clonotype has more than one count but fewer than ten. V and J are TRBV28 and TRBJ1-3; unclear D gene. The CDR3 is 17 residues long. Germline values: CDR1 MDHEN, CDR2 SYDVKM. V shed 3 bases and J shed 0 bases, with 15 bases lying between them. The DNA of the CDR3 is TGTGCCAGCAGTTTGCCCCCCGGACTGGACTCTGGAAACACCATATATTTT. Translating it yields CASSLPPGLDSGNTIYF.